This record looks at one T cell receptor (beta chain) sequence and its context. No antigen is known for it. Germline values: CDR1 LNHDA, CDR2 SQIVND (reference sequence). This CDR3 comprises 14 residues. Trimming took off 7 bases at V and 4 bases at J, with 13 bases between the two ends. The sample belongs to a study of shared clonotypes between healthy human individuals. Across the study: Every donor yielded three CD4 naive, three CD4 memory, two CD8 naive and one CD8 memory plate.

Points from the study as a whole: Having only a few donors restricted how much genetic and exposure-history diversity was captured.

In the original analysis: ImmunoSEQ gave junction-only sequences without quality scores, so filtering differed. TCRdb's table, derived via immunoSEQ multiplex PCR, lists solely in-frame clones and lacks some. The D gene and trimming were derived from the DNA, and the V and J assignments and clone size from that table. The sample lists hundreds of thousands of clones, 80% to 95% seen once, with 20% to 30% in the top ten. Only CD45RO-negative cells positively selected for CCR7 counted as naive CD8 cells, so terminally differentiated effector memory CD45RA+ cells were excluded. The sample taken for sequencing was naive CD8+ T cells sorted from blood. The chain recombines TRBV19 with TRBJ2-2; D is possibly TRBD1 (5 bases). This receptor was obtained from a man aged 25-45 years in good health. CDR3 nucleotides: TGTGCCAGTACCAACGCCAGGGTCACCGGGGAGCTGTTTTTT. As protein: CASTNARVTGELFF.